The rows below give T cell receptor beta chains drawn from one sample of a study of control samples from healthy donors and cancer patients. TCRdb's copy holds only in-frame clones and misses some; the assay was immunoSEQ multiplex PCR. The sample has some 100,000 clones, more than 85% seen once; the top ten hold about 16%. The sample consisted of blood. Every receptor here comes from a woman in her fifties or sixties in good health. CDR3s leave out the opening cysteine and the closing phenylalanine or tryptophan. The D gene is left open where the match is weak.

TRBV24-1	TRBJ2-1	.	ATSDLRSDGYNEQF
TRBV19	TRBJ1-1	.	ASSGQGWYRNTEAF
TRBV18	TRBJ2-6	.	ASSPLAGANVLT
TRBV7-2	TRBJ1-2	.	ASSLEYGYT
TRBV30	TRBJ2-2	.	AWKGVTNTGELF
TRBV9	TRBJ2-1	TRBD2	ASSVAGTSGFNEQF
TRBV5-1	TRBJ2-3	TRBD2	ASSLRLAGFTDTQY
TRBV6-5	TRBJ2-1	.	ASSYNAGLYEQF
TRBV4-3	TRBJ2-1	.	ASSQALAGANEQF
TRBV24-1	TRBJ2-3	.	ATSGGDTQY
TRBV4-3	TRBJ1-1	.	ASSQALRDAEAF
TRBV4-1	TRBJ1-2	TRBD1	ASSQDTGGGGGYT
TRBV18	TRBJ1-1	.	ASSPSGREAF
TRBV7-3	TRBJ2-2	.	ASSLTAGELF
TRBV6-5	TRBJ1-1	.	ASGLRGNTEAF
TRBV7-2	TRBJ2-4	.	ASSFEGGRTPIQY
TRBV9	TRBJ1-1	.	ASSSRGAGTEAF
TRBV6-5	TRBJ1-2	.	ASSYRRGDGYT
TRBV27	TRBJ1-5	.	ASGPRDSGSNQPQH
TRBV25-1	TRBJ1-4	.	ASSERPSRGGNEKLF
TRBV7-9	TRBJ1-4	TRBD1	ASRSGTGNEKLF
TRBV12-3/TRBV12-4	TRBJ1-3	.	ASRPGGNTIY
TRBV19	TRBJ1-1	.	ASSGAPWVENTEAF
TRBV5-4	TRBJ2-3	.	ASSFSGARTDTQY
TRBV6-5	TRBJ2-5	.	ASSYGQTETQY
TRBV4-2	TRBJ1-4	TRBD1	ASSQDHLRTGNEKLF
TRBV19	TRBJ1-2	.	ASSIVGLGGRPREGYT